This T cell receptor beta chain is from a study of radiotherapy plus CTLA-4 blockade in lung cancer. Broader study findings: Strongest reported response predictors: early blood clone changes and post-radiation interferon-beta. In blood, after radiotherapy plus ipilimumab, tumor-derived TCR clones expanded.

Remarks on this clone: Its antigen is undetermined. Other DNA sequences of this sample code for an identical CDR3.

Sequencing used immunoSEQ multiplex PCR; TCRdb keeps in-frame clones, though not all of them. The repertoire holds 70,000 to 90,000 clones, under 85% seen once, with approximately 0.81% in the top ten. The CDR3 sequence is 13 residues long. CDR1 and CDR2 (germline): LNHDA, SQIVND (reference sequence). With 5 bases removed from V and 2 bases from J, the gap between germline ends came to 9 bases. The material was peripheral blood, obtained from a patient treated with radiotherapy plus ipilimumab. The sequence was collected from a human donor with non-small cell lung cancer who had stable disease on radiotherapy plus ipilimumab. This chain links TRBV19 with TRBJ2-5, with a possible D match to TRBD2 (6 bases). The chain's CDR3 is CASSEGRQETQYF. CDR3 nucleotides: TGTGCCAGTAGTGAGGGGAGGCAAGAGACCCAGTACTTC.